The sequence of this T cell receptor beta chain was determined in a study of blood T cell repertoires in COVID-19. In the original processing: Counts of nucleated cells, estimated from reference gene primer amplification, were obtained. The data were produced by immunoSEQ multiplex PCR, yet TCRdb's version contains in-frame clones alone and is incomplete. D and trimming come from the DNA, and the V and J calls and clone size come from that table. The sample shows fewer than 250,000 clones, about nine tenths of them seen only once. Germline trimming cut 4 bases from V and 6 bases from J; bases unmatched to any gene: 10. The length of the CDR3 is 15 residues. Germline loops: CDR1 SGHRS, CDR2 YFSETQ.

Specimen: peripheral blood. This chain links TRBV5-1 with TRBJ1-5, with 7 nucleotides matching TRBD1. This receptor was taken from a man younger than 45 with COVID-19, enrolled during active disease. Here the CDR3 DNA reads TGCGCCAGCAGCCGAACAGGGGACGGCGGTCAGCCCCAGCATTTT. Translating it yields CASSRTGDGGQPQHF.